This T cell receptor beta chain was obtained from a study of control samples from healthy donors and cancer patients. Libraries were prepared by immunoSEQ multiplex PCR; TCRdb keeps only in-frame clonotypes and omits some of them. The sample includes approximately 170,000 clones, roughly 90% of them seen just once. Per germline, CDR1 MNHNS and CDR2 SASEGT. The CDR3 runs to 14 residues. V shed 1 base and J shed 0 bases, with 6 bases lying between them. This chain uses TRBV6-1 with TRBJ1-1; no definite D call. The sequence was collected from a woman aged 50 to 65 in good health. Input material: blood. Here the CDR3 reads CASSEVTMNTEAFF. DNA for the CDR3: TGTGCCAGCAGTGAAGTGACGATGAACACTGAAGCTTTCTTT.